The 9 T cell receptor beta chains below were found in one sample sequenced in a study of Graves' ophthalmopathy and Graves' hyperthyroidism. RNA transcripts provided the template for amplifying TCR beta CDR3 regions. RT-PCR with HTBI primers came first, then second-round multiplex PCR. MiXCR was run by TCRdb on the multiplex PCR reads, yielding one entry per CDR3 protein. The data show 400,000 to 500,000 distinct CDR3 sequences, approximately 21% seen once. The sequencing sample was made of peripheral blood. The receptors were sampled from a woman between 18 and 29 years old with stable Graves' hyperthyroidism.

Ten or more counts support this clonotype. V and J are TRBV30 and TRBJ2-5, with TRBD2 identical over 14 bases. Germline CDR1 reads GTSNPN; CDR2 reads SVGIG (reference sequence). CDR3 length: 15 amino acids. After removal of 2 bases from V and 3 bases from J, the junction contained 2 bases not matched to a gene. The CDR3 sequence: CAWSRGLAGEETQYF. CDR3 nucleotides: TGTGCCTGGAGTAGGGGACTAGCGGGAGAAGAGACCCAGTACTTC.

This sequence joins TRBV12-3 or TRBV12-4 and TRBJ1-2, with unresolved D. The CDR3 runs to 14 residues. Trimming left V 5 bases short and J 0 bases short, with 10 bases between. The CDR3 reads CASSKDPTNYGYTF. CDR3 nucleotides: TGTGCCAGCAGTAAGGACCCCACTAACTATGGCTACACCTTC.

This clonotype was seen many times. The V gene is TRBV20-1, the J gene TRBJ2-3; TRBD2 matches at 7 bases. The CDR3 consists of 13 residues. Trimming removed 7 bases from V and 2 bases from J; junction bases left unmatched: 6. Germline CDR1 reads DFQATT; CDR2 reads SNEGSKA (reference sequence). CDR3 DNA: TGCAGTGTAGCGGGTAGAGCCACAGATACGCAGTATTTT. This translates into CSVAGRATDTQYF.

V and J are TRBV6-1 and TRBJ2-7; no clear D. The CDR3 loop spans 14 amino acids. The V and J ends lost 8 bases and 5 bases respectively, with 19 bases between them. Germline lookup yields CDR1 MNHNS and CDR2 SASEGT. DNA of the CDR3: TGTGCCAGCGGCCACGGGTTAATTGGGGACGAGCAGTACTTC. It yields the protein CASGHGLIGDEQYF.

The V and J genes are TRBV6-1 and TRBJ1-2, with 7 bases matching TRBD1. From germline, CDR1 is MNHNS and CDR2 SASEGT. V was clipped by 3 bases and J by 8 bases; unmatched bases: 6. This CDR3 is built from 13 residues. The CDR3 DNA follows: TGTGCCAGCAGTGAGGGGACAGTTGGAGGCTACACCTTC. This sequence encodes CASSEGTVGGYTF.

On this clonotype itself: The CDR3 end shows no conserved phenylalanine or tryptophan, and so a read error is likely. The V gene is TRBV6-1, the J gene TRBJ1-1, with D perhaps matching TRBD1 (6 bases). The germline CDR1 and CDR2 sequences are MNHNS and SASEGT. The length of the CDR3 is 15 residues. Trimming stripped 6 bases from V and 0 bases from J, with 14 bases between. CDR3 DNA sequence: TGTGCCAGCAGCCTCCCACAGGGACTGAACACTGAAGCTTTCCTT. This gives the protein CASSLPQGLNTEAFL.

This clonotype was recorded a few times. The gene calls are TRBV28 and TRBJ2-5; D gene ambiguous. CDR1 MDHEN and CDR2 SYDVKM come from the germline V gene. V dropped 6 bases and J dropped 2 bases, with 16 bases sitting between them. The CDR3 runs to 15 residues. The CDR3 loop reads CASSISGGLQETQYF. The CDR3 DNA sequence: TGTGCCAGCAGCATTTCTGGTGGGTTGCAAGAGACCCAGTACTTC.

This clonotype was detected ten times or more. For the CDR3, the DNA is TGCAGTGCTACGGGCGGGACGAACACCGGGGAGCTGTTTTTT. This codes for CSATGGTNTGELFF. The chain combines TRBV20-1 with TRBJ2-2, with D perhaps matching TRBD2 (6 bases). Germline CDR1 reads DFQATT; CDR2 reads SNEGSKA (reference sequence). V was cut by 4 bases and J by 0 bases, with 9 bases left in between. CDR3 length: 14 residues.

This clonotype has a count of ten or more. The chain uses TRBV20-1 and TRBJ1-2; no firm D call. V lost 2 bases and J 7 bases, leaving 14 bases between the germline ends. CDR3 size: 13 residues. The germline CDR1 and CDR2 sequences are DFQATT and SNEGSKA (reference sequence). This CDR3 is CSARPPDHRGYTF. CDR3 nucleotide sequence: TGCAGTGCTAGACCCCCGGACCACCGTGGCTACACCTTC.